A single sample gave rise to the 6 T cell receptor beta chains below, sequenced in a study of blood T cells in healthy people across ages. PCR was performed a second time for about 7 to 11 cycles using a sample-barcoded 5' primer and a J-beta primer mix. TCRdb recomputed calls from the 5' RACE reads with MiXCR, one row per CDR3 protein. The sample shows approximately 940,000 distinct CDR3 sequences, 45% to 50% of them seen only once. The sample was blood. The source of these receptors is a man aged 25 to 40 in good health.

The chain links TRBV5-1 to TRBJ2-3; possibly TRBD1 for D (6 bases). This CDR3 comprises 15 residues. V shed 0 bases and J shed 4 bases, with 12 bases lying between them. Germline CDR1 and CDR2: SGHRS and YFSETQ. CDR3 DNA sequence: TGCGCCAGCAGCTTGGCAGGGGAAGTCTCAGATACGCAGTATTTT. It codes for CASSLAGEVSDTQYF. Full variable domain (missing parts from reference TRBV5-1 and TRBJ2-3): KAGVTQTPRYLIKTRGQQVTLSCSPISGHRSVSWYQQTPGQGLQFLFEYFSETQRNKGNFPGRFSGRQFSNSRSEMNVSTLELGDSALYLCASSLAGEVSDTQYFGPGTRLTVL.

The V gene is TRBV4-1, the J gene TRBJ2-5; D may be TRBD1 or TRBD2 (6 bases each). CDR3 length: 16 amino acids. V lost 1 base, J lost 5 bases, and 17 bases lay in between. Germline CDR1 reads MGHRA; CDR2 reads YSYEKL. CDR3 coding DNA: TGCGCCAGCAGCCAAGTGGGGGGCGGCAGCCGGGAGACCCAGTACTTC. It specifies CASSQVGGGSRETQYF.

The chain has TRBV6-2 or TRBV6-3 and TRBJ1-2; D not resolved. The CDR3 is made up of 13 amino acids. V shed 6 bases and J shed 0 bases, with 8 bases lying between them. CDR1 is MNHEY, CDR2 SVGEGT, per germline. The CDR3 here is CASRPGANYGYTF. In DNA, the CDR3 is TGTGCCAGCAGGCCCGGCGCTAACTATGGCTACACCTTC.

In its sample, this clonotype was seen a few times. The chain couples TRBV5-1 to TRBJ1-2, with D possibly matching TRBD1 (6 bases). CDR1 SGHRS and CDR2 YFSETQ come from the germline V gene. This CDR3 is 14 amino acids long. Trimming shortened V by 0 bases and J by 6 bases, and 12 bases separated the two germline ends. CDR3 sequence reads: CASSLAGGADGYTF. The CDR3 DNA reads as TGCGCCAGCAGCTTGGCGGGGGGGGCGGATGGCTACACCTTC.

The CDR3 here is CASNLWYNEQFF. CDR3 in DNA: TGTGCCAGCAACCTGTGGTACAATGAGCAGTTCTTC. V is TRBV7-9 and J is TRBJ2-1; D unclear. Per the germline V gene, CDR1 is SEHNR and CDR2 is FQNEAQ (reference sequence). V was clipped by 7 bases and J by 4 bases, with 8 bases between them. The CDR3 covers 12 residues.

The chain uses TRBV20-1 and TRBJ1-5, with 7 bases matching TRBD1. The CDR3 has 17 amino acids. CDR1 and CDR2 from the germline V gene are DFQATT and SNEGSKA (reference sequence). Trimming cost V 0 bases and J 1 base; bases outside gene matches: 9. The CDR3, as DNA: TGCAGTGCTAGAGATCCGGCAGGGGGTGACAGCAATCAGCCCCAGCATTTT. Its protein is CSARDPAGGDSNQPQHF.